The 13 T cell receptor beta chains below were found in one sample sequenced in a study of shared clonotypes between healthy human individuals. Sequenced by immunoSEQ multiplex PCR; TCRdb stores in-frame clones only, minus some. The sample carries about 2.5 million clones, approximately 90% recorded once. The sequenced material came from naive CD4+ T cells from PBMCs. Subset defined: CD45RA+ positively selected. Receptor source: a man between 18 and 29 years old in good health. Some clones in this sample may be carry-over from other donors' samples.

The CDR3 region has the DNA TGTGCCAGCAGTACAGGGTTAGGGTCTCCGCAGTATTTT. Translating it yields CASSTGLGSPQYF. The chain has TRBV28 and TRBJ2-3; possibly TRBD1 for D (6 bases). Trimming took 5 bases from V and 10 from J, leaving 16 bases between them. This CDR3 spans 13 amino acids. Germline V gene lookup returns CDR1 MDHEN and CDR2 SYDVKM.

V usage is TRBV18 and J usage is TRBJ2-5, with 10 nucleotides matching TRBD1. Germline CDR1 and CDR2: KGHSH and LQKENI. The CDR3 runs 15 residues. V lost 4 bases and J lost 5; bases outside the gene matches: 7. CDR3: CASSRDRGTVETQYF. CDR3 DNA sequence: TGTGCCAGCTCACGGGACAGGGGAACTGTGGAGACCCAGTACTTC.

The rearrangement joins TRBV27 to TRBJ2-1; D is ambiguous. The germline V and J ends were trimmed by 5 bases and 9 bases, with 11 bases remaining between them. This CDR3 comprises 12 residues. Germline values: CDR1 MNHEY, CDR2 SMNVEV (reference sequence). CDR3 coding DNA: TGTGCCAGCAGTCCCGGGCCTGGTGAGCAGTTCTTC. Residues: CASSPGPGEQFF.

The rearrangement uses TRBV5-4 and TRBJ2-1, with TRBD2 matching over 8 bases. Per the germline V gene, CDR1 is SGHNT and CDR2 is YYREEE (reference sequence). This CDR3 comprises 17 residues. The J segment lost 2 bases and the V segment lost 5 bases, leaving 12 bases of the junction unmatched. CDR3: CASSFRTGRDTYNEQFF. The CDR3 DNA sequence: TGTGCCAGCAGTTTCCGGACCGGGAGGGATACCTACAATGAGCAGTTCTTC.

The rearrangement links TRBV6-1 to TRBJ2-5; perhaps TRBD1 as D (6 bases). V lost 2 bases and J 1 base, leaving 14 bases between the germline ends. CDR1 and CDR2 from the germline V gene are MNHNS and SASEGT. This CDR3 is built from 16 residues. The CDR3 loop reads CASSESIRGSQETQYF. The CDR3, as DNA: TGTGCCAGCAGTGAATCAATCAGGGGTAGCCAAGAGACCCAGTACTTC.

The J gene is TRBJ2-2, the V gene TRBV6-1, with D perhaps TRBD1 or TRBD2 (5 bases each). The CDR3 is 18 amino acids. Trimming cost V 4 bases and J 3 bases, with 21 bases left between them. Germline V gives CDR1 MNHNS, CDR2 SASEGT. Written as DNA, the CDR3 is TGTGCCAGCAGTGGGGACCGAACAGGCCAAAGCGACACCGGGGAGCTGTTTTTT. Translated, it gives CASSGDRTGQSDTGELFF.

J is TRBJ2-7 and V is TRBV18; tentatively, D is TRBD1 or TRBD2 (6 bases each). The CDR3 loop spans 15 amino acids. CDR1 and CDR2 (germline): KGHSH, LQKENI. The V end lost 0 bases, the J end lost 3 bases, and 12 bases lay between the germline ends. CDR3 DNA: TGTGCCAGCTCACCACCGCCGGGGGCCGACTACGAGCAGTACTTC. Amino acids: CASSPPPGADYEQYF.

This clone has just a few counts. The V gene is TRBV14, the J gene TRBJ1-1; D gene uncertain. Trimming stripped 4 bases from V and 5 bases from J, with 17 bases between. The CDR3 extends over 15 amino acids. Germline lookup yields CDR1 SGHDN and CDR2 FVKESK. The CDR3 sequence: CASSPVGPRRTEAFF. The CDR3 nucleotides are TGTGCCAGCAGCCCAGTAGGGCCACGGAGGACTGAAGCTTTCTTT.

A remark on this clone: A junction boundary mismatches the germline segment, possibly from a read error. The chain combines TRBV6-6 with TRBJ2-7; 7 positions match TRBD1. Germline V gives CDR1 MNHNY, CDR2 SVGAGI (reference sequence). The CDR3 is 14 amino acids. The CDR3 protein is CASRYSRDSYEQYF. In nucleotides, the CDR3 is TGTGCCAGCAGGTACTCTAGGGACAGTTACGAGCAGTACTTC.

The chain couples TRBV21-1 to TRBJ2-3; TRBD2, the table's D call, lacks a check against the DNA. TRBV21-1 represents a pseudogene. CDR3 size: 16 residues. The CDR3 DNA follows: TGTGCCAGCAGCAAAGCTGAGGGGGGGAGCACAGATACGCAGTATTTT. As protein: CASSKAEGGSTDTQYF.

The chain uses TRBV19 and TRBJ1-5; TRBD1 might be the D (6 bases). From germline, CDR1 is LNHDA and CDR2 SQIVND (reference sequence). V lost 3 bases and J 3 bases, leaving 15 bases between the germline ends. The CDR3 totals 16 residues. This CDR3 is CASSISATGTNQPQHF. CDR3 DNA: TGTGCCAGTAGTATTTCAGCCACAGGGACCAATCAGCCCCAGCATTTT. The whole variable domain, remainder taken from reference TRBV19 and TRBJ1-5, is DGGITQSPKYLFRKEGQNVTLSCEQNLNHDAMYWYRQDPGQGLRLIYYSQIVNDFQKGDIAEGYSVSREKKESFPLTVTSAQKNPTAFYLCASSISATGTNQPQHFGDGTRLSIL.

This rearrangement joins TRBV5-5 to TRBJ1-4; 8 nucleotides match TRBD1. CDR1 is SGHKS, CDR2 YYEKEE, per germline (reference sequence). Trimming removed 2 bases from V and 8 bases from J; junction bases left unmatched: 5. The CDR3 contains 14 residues. The CDR3 is CASSLTGGGEKLFF. In DNA, the CDR3 is TGTGCCAGCAGCTTAACAGGGGGTGGGGAAAAACTGTTTTTT.

This clone was recorded once. The chain employs TRBV7-2 and TRBJ1-5; 7 bases align to TRBD1. The CDR3 is 15 residues long. The germline CDR1 and CDR2 sequences are SGHTA and FQGNSA. The V gene end was trimmed by 1 base and the J gene end by 7 bases; junction bases not matched to a gene: 7. The CDR3, as DNA: TGTGCCAGCAGCTTAGTGGGGCAGGGGGGACAGCCCCAGCATTTT. Residues: CASSLVGQGGQPQHF.